Following are 7 T cell receptor beta chains from one sample sequenced in a study of OX40 agonist ivuxolimab in advanced cancers. Produced via immunoSEQ multiplex PCR; TCRdb's table is partial and in-frame only. The top ten clones hold 1.5% to 2% of a sample with approximately 8,200 clones, 75% to 90% of them seen once. The material sequenced was CD4+ or CD8+ T cells sorted from blood, taken in a trial of the OX40 agonist ivuxolimab. These receptors all come from an adult with an advanced solid tumor such as melanoma, head and neck, liver or kidney cancer.

This clone was found a few times. The chain combines TRBV6-6 with TRBJ2-1; D unclear. Trimming took off 8 bases at V and 0 bases at J, with 14 bases between the two ends. Germline CDR1 MNHNY, CDR2 SVGAGI (reference sequence). The CDR3 is 15 amino acids. The CDR3 nucleotides are TGTGCCAGCTACCCAACAGCCGCCTCCTACAATGAGCAGTTCTTC. Amino acid sequence: CASYPTAASYNEQFF.

The V gene is TRBV7-2, the J gene TRBJ1-3; D ambiguous. This CDR3 is 12 amino acids long. The germline V and J ends were trimmed by 2 bases and 4 bases, with 3 bases remaining between them. CDR1 and CDR2 from the germline V gene are SGHTA and FQGNSA. The CDR3 region is CASSLQGNTIYF. CDR3 nucleotide sequence: TGTGCCAGCAGCTTACAGGGAAACACCATATATTTT.

This chain links TRBV7-3 with TRBJ2-3; D ambiguous. There are 14 residues in the CDR3. V gave up 1 base and J gave up 3 bases, with 8 bases separating them. Germline values: CDR1 SGHTA, CDR2 FQGTGA. DNA of the CDR3: TGTGCCAGCAGCTTAATCGAGGAGACAGATACGCAGTATTTT. This codes for CASSLIEETDTQYF.

The genes are TRBV11-1 and TRBJ1-5, with D unclear. CDR1 and CDR2 (germline): SGHAT, FQDESV (reference sequence). V was cut by 1 base and J by 1 base, with 2 bases left in between. The CDR3 loop spans 13 amino acids. The CDR3 is CASSLGSNQPQHF. CDR3 coding DNA: TGTGCCAGCAGCTTAGGCAGCAATCAGCCCCAGCATTTT.

A single count supports this clone. This chain uses TRBV4-1 with TRBJ2-3, with 9 bases aligning to TRBD2. There are 18 residues in the CDR3. V was clipped by 4 bases and J by 4 bases; unmatched bases: 15. Germline CDR1 is MGHRA and CDR2 is YSYEKL. The CDR3 DNA reads as TGCGCCAGCAGCCCTCGCCCCCTTAGCGGGAGAGAGGCAGATACGCAGTATTTT. Amino acids: CASSPRPLSGREADTQYF.

The rearrangement joins TRBV11-3 to TRBJ2-2, with 15 nucleotides matching TRBD2. Germline V lookup: CDR1 SGHNT, CDR2 YENEEA. V gave up 3 bases and J gave up 4 bases; unmatched junction bases: 9. CDR3 length: 19 amino acids. The CDR3 DNA reads as TGTGCCAGCAGCTTTACGCTCGGACTAGCGGGGGGGCCCACCGGGGAGCTGTTTTTT. Its protein product is CASSFTLGLAGGPTGELFF.

The chain employs TRBV7-6 and TRBJ1-1; 7 nucleotides agree with TRBD1. V shed 1 base, J shed 1 base, and the junction held 12 bases outside the gene matches. The CDR3 loop spans 18 amino acids. CDR1 and CDR2 from the germline V gene are SGHVS and FNYEAQ. CDR3 DNA: TGTGCCAGCAGCTTAGAACCTCTAAGGGGGCACAAGAACACTGAAGCTTTCTTT. It is translated as CASSLEPLRGHKNTEAFF.